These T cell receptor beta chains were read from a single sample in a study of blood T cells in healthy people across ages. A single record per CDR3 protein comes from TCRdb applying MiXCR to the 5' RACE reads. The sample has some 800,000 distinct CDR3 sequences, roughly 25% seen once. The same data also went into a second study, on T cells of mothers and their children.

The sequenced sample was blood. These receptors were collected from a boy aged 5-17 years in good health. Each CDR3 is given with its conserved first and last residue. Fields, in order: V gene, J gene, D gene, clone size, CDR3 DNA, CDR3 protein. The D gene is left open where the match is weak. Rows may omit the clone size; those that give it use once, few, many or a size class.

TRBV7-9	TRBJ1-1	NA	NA	TGTGCCAGCAGATCGGGCGGCAGGAATAAGCCGAACACTGAAGCTTTCTTT	CASRSGGRNKPNTEAFF
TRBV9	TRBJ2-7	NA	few	TGTGCCAGCAGCGACGGGGTATCCTACGAGCAGTACTTC	CASSDGVSYEQYF
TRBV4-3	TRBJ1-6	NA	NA	TGCGCCAGCAGCCAAGACGGGCTCATGGATAATTCACCCCTCCACTTT	CASSQDGLMDNSPLHF
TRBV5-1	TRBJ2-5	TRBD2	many	TGCGCCAGCAGCTCGGGAGGGTCTCCGTGGAAGGACCAGTACTTC	CASSSGGSPWKDQYF
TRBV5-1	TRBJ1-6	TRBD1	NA	TGCGCCAGCAGCCCGGGACAGGGGGCTTCACCCCTCCACTTT	CASSPGQGASPLHF
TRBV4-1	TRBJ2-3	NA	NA	TGCGCCAGCAGCCAAGACCCCCTACTAGCCGGCGGCACAGATACGCAGTATTTT	CASSQDPLLAGGTDTQYF
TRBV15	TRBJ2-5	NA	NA	TGTGCCACCAGCAGAGATCTAGGTGCAGGCCTGGACTTC	CATSRDLGAGLDF
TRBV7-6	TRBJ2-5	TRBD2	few	TGTGCCAGCAGCTTATCCCCGGTTGGCGGGGGGTATCAAGAGACCCAGTACTTC	CASSLSPVGGGYQETQYF
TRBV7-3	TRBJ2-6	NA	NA	TGTGCCAGCAGCTTAATCCCCCAGCCTGGGGCCAACGTCCTGACTTTC	CASSLIPQPGANVLTF
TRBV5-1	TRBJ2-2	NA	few	TGCGCCAGCAGCTTGGTACAGGGCGGCACCGGGGAGCTGTTTTTT	CASSLVQGGTGELFF
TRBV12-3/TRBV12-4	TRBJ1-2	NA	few	TGTGCCAGCACCGATAAGCCGGGACCAGTCTATGGCTACACCTTC	CASTDKPGPVYGYTF
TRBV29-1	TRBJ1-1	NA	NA	TGCAGCGTTGTATTGACGTTGCTGCAGAACACTGAAGCTTTCTTT	CSVVLTLLQNTEAFF
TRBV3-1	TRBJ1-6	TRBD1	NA	TGTGCCAGCAGCCAAGCCCCCGCTGGACAGGGCTACAATTCACCCCTCCACTTT	CASSQAPAGQGYNSPLHF
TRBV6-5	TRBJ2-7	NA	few	TGTGCCAGCAGTAACATCCTTAACTACGAGCAGTACTTC	CASSNILNYEQYF